Below are 2 T cell receptor beta chains sequenced from a single sample in a study of graft-versus-host responses after intestinal transplantation. Some clones are missing from TCRdb's copy, which holds only in-frame ones; the method was immunoSEQ multiplex PCR. The sample includes roughly 100,000 clones, about nine tenths of them seen just once. Antigen specificity for these receptors is unknown. The material was unstimulated CD8+ T cells sorted from spleen or lymph node cells, obtained before transplant. The receptors stem from a human donor who was the organ donor for an intestinal transplant.

The rearrangement links TRBV7-9 to TRBJ2-1; TRBD2 matches 7 bases. This CDR3 region has 17 residues. V was pared by 4 bases and J by 9 bases, with 18 bases of the junction left unmatched. The germline gives CDR1 SEHNR, CDR2 FQNEAQ (reference sequence). This CDR3 reads CASSSGFLAAGGSEQFF. In DNA, the CDR3 is TGTGCCAGCAGCTCAGGGTTCCTAGCGGCCGGGGGTAGTGAGCAGTTCTTC.

V gene TRBV7-8 combines with J gene TRBJ1-5, with D unclear. The CDR3 is made up of 13 amino acids. Per the germline V gene, CDR1 is SGHVS and CDR2 is FQNEAQ. The germline V and J ends were trimmed by 5 bases and 1 base, with 6 bases remaining between them. The CDR3 DNA sequence: TGTGCCAGCAGCGCCGGGAGCAATCAGCCCCAGCATTTT. Its translation is CASSAGSNQPQHF. The entire variable domain, with the rest obtained from reference TRBV7-8 and TRBJ1-5, is as follows: GAGVSQSPRYKVAKRGQDVALRCDPISGHVSLFWYQQALGQGPEFLTYFQNEAQLDKSGLPSDRFFAERPEGSVSTLKIQRTQQEDSAVYLCASSAGSNQPQHFGDGTRLSIL.